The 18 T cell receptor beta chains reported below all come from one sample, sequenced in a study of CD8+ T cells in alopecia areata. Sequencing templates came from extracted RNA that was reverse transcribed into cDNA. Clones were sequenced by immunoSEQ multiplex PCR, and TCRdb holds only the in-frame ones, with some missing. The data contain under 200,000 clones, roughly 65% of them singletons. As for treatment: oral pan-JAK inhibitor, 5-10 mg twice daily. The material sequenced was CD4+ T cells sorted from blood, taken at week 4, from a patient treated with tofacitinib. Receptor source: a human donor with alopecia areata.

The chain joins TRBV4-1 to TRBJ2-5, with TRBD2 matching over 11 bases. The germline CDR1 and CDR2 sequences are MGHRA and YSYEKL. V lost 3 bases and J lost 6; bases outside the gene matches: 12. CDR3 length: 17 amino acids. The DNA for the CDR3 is TGCGCCAGCAGCCAGAGTTCTAGCGGGGGGTCGGGAAAGACCCAGTACTTC. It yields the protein CASSQSSSGGSGKTQYF.

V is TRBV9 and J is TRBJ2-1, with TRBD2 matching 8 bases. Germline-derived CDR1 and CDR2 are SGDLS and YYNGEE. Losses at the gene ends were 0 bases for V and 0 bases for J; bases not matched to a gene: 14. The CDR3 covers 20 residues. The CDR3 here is CASSVAVAGGSLSSYNEQFF. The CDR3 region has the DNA TGTGCCAGCAGCGTAGCTGTGGCGGGGGGATCCTTGAGCTCCTACAATGAGCAGTTCTTC.

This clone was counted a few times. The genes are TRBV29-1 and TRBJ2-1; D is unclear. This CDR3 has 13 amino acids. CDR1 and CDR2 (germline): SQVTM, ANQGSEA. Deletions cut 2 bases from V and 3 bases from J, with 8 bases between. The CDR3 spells CSVEPAYYNEQFF. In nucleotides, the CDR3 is TGCAGCGTTGAACCCGCGTACTACAATGAGCAGTTCTTC.

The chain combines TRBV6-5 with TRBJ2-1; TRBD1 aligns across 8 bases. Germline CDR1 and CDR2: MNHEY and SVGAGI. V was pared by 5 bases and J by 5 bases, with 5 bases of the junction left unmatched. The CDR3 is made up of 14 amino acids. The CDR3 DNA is TGTGCCAGCAGTAGACAGGGGTGGGACAATGAGCAGTTCTTC. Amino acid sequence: CASSRQGWDNEQFF.

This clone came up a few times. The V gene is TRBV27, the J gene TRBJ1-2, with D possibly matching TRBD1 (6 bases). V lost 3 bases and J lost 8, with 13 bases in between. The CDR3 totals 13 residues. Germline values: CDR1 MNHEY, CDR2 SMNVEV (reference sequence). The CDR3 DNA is TGTGCCAGCAGTTTTTCAGGGGTTGGGGGCTACACCTTC. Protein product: CASSFSGVGGYTF.

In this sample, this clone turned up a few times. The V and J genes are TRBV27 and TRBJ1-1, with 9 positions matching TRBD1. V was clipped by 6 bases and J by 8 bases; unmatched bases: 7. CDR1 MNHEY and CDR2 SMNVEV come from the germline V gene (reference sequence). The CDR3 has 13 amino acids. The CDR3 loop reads CASSWDRATEAFF. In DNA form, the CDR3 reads TGTGCCAGCAGCTGGGACAGGGCAACAGAAGCTTTCTTT.

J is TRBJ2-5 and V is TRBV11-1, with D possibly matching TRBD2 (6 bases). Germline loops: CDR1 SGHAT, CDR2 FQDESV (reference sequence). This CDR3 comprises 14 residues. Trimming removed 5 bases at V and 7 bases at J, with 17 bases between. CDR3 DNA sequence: TGTGCCAGCAGCGCGGGACCGAGCTTCTCGACCCAGTACTTC. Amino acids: CASSAGPSFSTQYF.

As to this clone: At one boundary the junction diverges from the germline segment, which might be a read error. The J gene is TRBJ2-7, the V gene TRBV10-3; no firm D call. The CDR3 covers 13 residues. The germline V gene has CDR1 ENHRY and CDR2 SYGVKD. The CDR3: CAISSDPQAEECF. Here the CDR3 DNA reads TGTGCCATCAGTAGTGATCCCCAGGCGGAAGAGTGCTTC.

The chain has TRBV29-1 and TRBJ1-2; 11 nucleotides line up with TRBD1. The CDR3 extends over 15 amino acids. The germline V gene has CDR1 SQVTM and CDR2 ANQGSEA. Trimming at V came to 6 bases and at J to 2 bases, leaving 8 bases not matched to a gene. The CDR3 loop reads CSVRDRGWSNYGYTF. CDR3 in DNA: TGCAGCGTCCGGGACAGGGGGTGGTCGAACTATGGCTACACCTTC. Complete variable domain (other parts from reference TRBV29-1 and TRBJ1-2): SAVISQKPSRDICQRGTSLTIQCQVDSQVTMMFWYRQQPGQSLTLIATANQGSEATYESGFVIDKFPISRPNLTFSTLTVSNMSPEDSSIYLCSVRDRGWSNYGYTFGSGTRLTVV.

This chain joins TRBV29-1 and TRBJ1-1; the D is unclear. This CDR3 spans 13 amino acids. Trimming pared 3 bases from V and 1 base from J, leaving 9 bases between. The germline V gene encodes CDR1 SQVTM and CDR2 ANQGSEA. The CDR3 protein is CSVDVGTNTEAFF. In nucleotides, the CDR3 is TGCAGCGTTGATGTGGGAACGAACACTGAAGCTTTCTTT.

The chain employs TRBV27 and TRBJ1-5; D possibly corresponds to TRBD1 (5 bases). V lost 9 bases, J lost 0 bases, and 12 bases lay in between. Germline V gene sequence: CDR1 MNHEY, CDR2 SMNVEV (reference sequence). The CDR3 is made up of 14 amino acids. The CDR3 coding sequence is TGTGCCAGTAGTGTAGGGGATAGCAATCAGCCCCAGCATTTT. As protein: CASSVGDSNQPQHF.

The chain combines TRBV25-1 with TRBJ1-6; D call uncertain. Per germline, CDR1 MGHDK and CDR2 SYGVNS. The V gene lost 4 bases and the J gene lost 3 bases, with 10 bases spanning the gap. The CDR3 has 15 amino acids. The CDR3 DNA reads TGTGCCAGCAGTGGGCCGGTAGGCTATAATTCACCCCTCCACTTT. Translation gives CASSGPVGYNSPLHF.

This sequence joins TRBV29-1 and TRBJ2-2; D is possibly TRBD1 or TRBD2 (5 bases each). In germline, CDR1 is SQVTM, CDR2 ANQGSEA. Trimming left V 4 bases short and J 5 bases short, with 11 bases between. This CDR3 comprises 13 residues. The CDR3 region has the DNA TGCAGCGTTGGAGGGACGGTAACCGGGGAGCTGTTTTTT. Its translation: CSVGGTVTGELFF.

The DNA for the CDR3 is TGCAGCGTTGAATCGGCCGTCAATGAGCAGTTCTTC. This translates into CSVESAVNEQFF. V is TRBV29-1 and J is TRBJ2-1; D call uncertain. The CDR3 is 12 amino acids. Germline values: CDR1 SQVTM, CDR2 ANQGSEA. The ends were cut back, 2 bases at V and 6 bases at J, with 8 bases in the middle.

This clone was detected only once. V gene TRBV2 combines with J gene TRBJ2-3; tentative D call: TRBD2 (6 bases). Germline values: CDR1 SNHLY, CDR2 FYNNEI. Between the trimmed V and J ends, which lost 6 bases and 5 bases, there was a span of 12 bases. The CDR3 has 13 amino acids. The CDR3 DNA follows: TGTGCCAGCAGGCTATCTAGCGAAGATACGCAGTATTTT. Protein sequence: CASRLSSEDTQYF.

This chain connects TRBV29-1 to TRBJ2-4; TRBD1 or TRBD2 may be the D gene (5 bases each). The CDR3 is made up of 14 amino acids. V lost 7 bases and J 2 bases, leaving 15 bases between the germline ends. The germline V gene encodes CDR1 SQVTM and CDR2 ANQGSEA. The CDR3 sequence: CSASRDGTKNIQYF. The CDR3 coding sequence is TGCAGCGCAAGCCGGGACGGTACCAAAAACATTCAGTACTTC.

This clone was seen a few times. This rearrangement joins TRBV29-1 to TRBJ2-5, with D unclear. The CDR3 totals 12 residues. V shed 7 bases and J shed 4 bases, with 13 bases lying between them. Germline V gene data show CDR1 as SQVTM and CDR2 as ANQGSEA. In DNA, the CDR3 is TGCAGCGGACGACACCCTCCAGAGACCCAGTACTTC. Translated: CSGRHPPETQYF.

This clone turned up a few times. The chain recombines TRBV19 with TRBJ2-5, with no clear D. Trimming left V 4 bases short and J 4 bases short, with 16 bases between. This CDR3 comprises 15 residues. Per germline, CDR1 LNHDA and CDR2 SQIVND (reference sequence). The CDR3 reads CASSTDGLVGETQYF. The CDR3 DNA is TGTGCCAGTAGTACGGACGGCCTAGTAGGAGAGACCCAGTACTTC. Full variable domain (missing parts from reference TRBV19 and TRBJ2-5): DGGITQSPKYLFRKEGQNVTLSCEQNLNHDAMYWYRQDPGQGLRLIYYSQIVNDFQKGDIAEGYSVSREKKESFPLTVTSAQKNPTAFYLCASSTDGLVGETQYFGPGTRLLVL.